Shown below are 4 T cell receptor beta chains from a single sample sequenced in a study of post-analysis software for immune sequencing data. The TCR beta cDNA libraries contained unique molecular identifiers. TCRdb fed the PCR reads into MiXCR, producing one record per CDR3 protein. The sample holds 820,000 or so distinct CDR3 sequences, around 50% seen once. Study results and limitations: Roughly 5 TRBV segments were significantly more frequent in patients than in controls. TRBV5-6, TRBV5-1 and TRBV20-1 were among these segments.

No antigens are known for them. The sample consisted of blood. These receptors originate from a girl between 10 and 17 years old with multiple sclerosis.

V gene TRBV2 combines with J gene TRBJ2-1, with TRBD2 matching over 10 bases. Germline V lookup: CDR1 SNHLY, CDR2 FYNNEI. The CDR3 has 15 amino acids. The V and J ends lost 2 bases and 5 bases, in that order; junction bases with no gene match: 3. Here the CDR3 DNA reads TGTGCCAGCAGTGAAAGGACTAGCGGCAACAATGAGCAGTTCTTC. It encodes CASSERTSGNNEQFF.

The chain links TRBV5-1 to TRBJ1-4; the match to TRBD1 covers 7 bases. Per the germline V gene, CDR1 is SGHRS and CDR2 is YFSETQ. V lost 4 bases to trimming and J lost 7 bases; unmatched junction nucleotides: 13. The CDR3 covers 16 residues. The CDR3 is CASSPGTGTVSEKLFF. DNA of the CDR3: TGCGCCAGCAGCCCCGGGACGGGGACAGTTAGTGAAAAACTGTTTTTT.

The CDR3 DNA sequence: TGTGCCACCAGCCGGGACAGGGACCACGAGCAGTACTTC. Its translation: CATSRDRDHEQYF. The chain has TRBV15 and TRBJ2-7; 9 positions agree with TRBD1. V dropped 5 bases and J dropped 5; count of bases not matched to a gene: 4. Germline V gene data show CDR1 as LNHNV and CDR2 as YYDKDF (reference sequence). The length of the CDR3 is 13 residues.

This chain uses TRBV7-8 with TRBJ2-5, with D tentatively TRBD1 (5 bases). The CDR3 covers 15 residues. Germline values: CDR1 SGHVS, CDR2 FQNEAQ. V gave up 1 base and J gave up 2 bases, with 11 bases separating them. This CDR3 reads CASSLEGLDQETQYF. DNA for the CDR3: TGTGCCAGCAGCTTAGAGGGGCTAGATCAAGAGACCCAGTACTTC.